One and the same sample provided the 20 T cell receptor beta chains below, sequenced in a study of OX40 agonist ivuxolimab in advanced cancers. Method: immunoSEQ multiplex PCR; TCRdb's copy keeps in-frame clones and lacks some. The table shows 95,000 to 150,000 clones, with around 93% occurring only once. The sample here was CD4+ or CD8+ T cells sorted from blood, taken in a trial of the OX40 agonist ivuxolimab. These receptors were taken from an adult with an advanced solid tumor such as melanoma, head and neck, liver or kidney cancer.

The chain carries TRBV2 and TRBJ1-5, with a tentative D call TRBD1 (6 bases). CDR3 length equals 15 residues. Germline V gene lookup returns CDR1 SNHLY and CDR2 FYNNEI. V dropped 7 bases and J dropped 2 bases, with 15 bases sitting between them. CDR3 loop: CASTKNRQGNQPQHF. In nucleotides, the CDR3 is TGTGCCAGCACTAAGAATAGACAGGGCAATCAGCCCCAGCATTTT.

The chain joins TRBV10-3 to TRBJ1-6; 9 nucleotides align to TRBD1. Germline CDR1 and CDR2: ENHRY and SYGVKD. After removal of 8 bases from V and 8 bases from J, the junction contained 4 bases not matched to a gene. The CDR3 is 13 amino acids. The CDR3 reads CAIRDRVDSPLHF. CDR3 sequence (DNA): TGTGCCATCCGGGACAGGGTGGATTCACCCCTCCACTTT.

V usage is TRBV2 and J usage is TRBJ2-7, with D possibly being TRBD2 (5 bases). Trimming cost V 3 bases and J 6 bases, with 15 bases left between them. In germline, CDR1 is SNHLY, CDR2 FYNNEI. The CDR3 length is 14 residues. The CDR3 is CASSDLRLFPEQYF. Written as DNA, the CDR3 is TGTGCCAGCAGTGACCTTCGACTATTCCCCGAGCAGTACTTC. Filled out from reference TRBV2 and TRBJ2-7, the complete variable domain reads EPEVTQTPSHQVTQMGQEVILRCVPISNHLYFYWYRQILGQKVEFLVSFYNNEISEKSEIFDDQFSVERPDGSNFTLKIRSTKLEDSAMYFCASSDLRLFPEQYFGPGTRLTVT.

This clone has just a few counts. The rearrangement links TRBV7-7 to TRBJ2-2; tentatively, D is TRBD1 (6 bases). V lost 5 bases, J lost 5 bases, and 12 bases lay in between. Germline loops: CDR1 SSHAT, CDR2 FNYEAQ (reference sequence). The CDR3 is made up of 14 amino acids. The CDR3 region is CASSQGGRTGELFF. CDR3 in DNA: TGTGCCAGCAGCCAAGGGGGACGAACCGGGGAGCTGTTTTTT.

The chain has TRBV9 and TRBJ2-3; no clear D gene. The V gene's germline CDR1 is SGDLS and CDR2 YYNGEE. The CDR3 totals 14 residues. V was clipped by 3 bases and J by 2 bases, with 10 bases between them. The CDR3 nucleotides are TGTGCCAGCAGCGCCAGTGGCTTCACAGATACGCAGTATTTT. Its protein is CASSASGFTDTQYF.

The V gene is TRBV7-2, the J gene TRBJ1-5, with a tentative D call TRBD1 (5 bases). Germline V gene sequence: CDR1 SGHTA, CDR2 FQGNSA. The CDR3 runs 14 residues. Trimming removed 5 bases at V and 0 bases at J, with 8 bases between. DNA for the CDR3: TGTGCCAGCAGCCTTGACAGTAGCAATCAGCCCCAGCATTTT. Protein sequence: CASSLDSSNQPQHF.

The V call is TRBV7-2, the J call TRBJ1-4, with D possibly TRBD1 on 5 matching bases. This CDR3 is 17 amino acids long. V gave up 1 base and J gave up 3 bases, with 15 bases separating them. Germline loops: CDR1 SGHTA, CDR2 FQGNSA. CDR3 in DNA: TGTGCCAGCAGCTTAGGATGGGGGGGTGGACCTAATGAAAAACTGTTTTTT. Residues: CASSLGWGGGPNEKLFF.

In nucleotides, the CDR3 is TGTGCCAGCAGCTTGTTGGGGGGCACCGGGGAGCTGTTTTTT. It codes for CASSLLGGTGELFF. The chain has TRBV5-5 and TRBJ2-2, with D maybe TRBD2 (6 bases). CDR1 and CDR2 from the germline V gene are SGHKS and YYEKEE (reference sequence). Trimming took 1 base from V and 4 from J, leaving 8 bases between them. This CDR3 spans 14 amino acids.

The chain recombines TRBV11-2 with TRBJ1-2; a possible D gene is TRBD1 (5 bases). This CDR3 contains 15 residues. V was trimmed by 6 bases and J by 8 bases, leaving 22 bases between them. CDR1 and CDR2 from the germline V gene are SGHAT and FQNNGV. The CDR3 reads CASSQYTPRESGYTF. As DNA, the CDR3 is TGTGCCAGCAGTCAATATACCCCCAGGGAGAGCGGCTACACCTTC.

The CDR3 DNA reads as TGTGCCAGCAGCTTAAGCGGGAATAGCGAGCAGTACTTC. Residues: CASSLSGNSEQYF. This chain uses TRBV7-2 with TRBJ2-7; 7 bases agree with TRBD2. This CDR3 spans 13 amino acids. CDR1 and CDR2 from the germline V gene are SGHTA and FQGNSA. Unmatched junction bases numbered 4, after V lost 2 bases and J lost 6 bases.

This clone was picked up one time. This chain joins TRBV6-1 and TRBJ1-5; D remains ambiguous. Germline V gene lookup returns CDR1 MNHNS and CDR2 SASEGT. V was clipped by 2 bases and J by 1 base, with 18 bases between them. The CDR3 covers 18 residues. The CDR3 loop is CASSENQLVSRSNQPQHF. As DNA, the CDR3 is TGTGCCAGCAGTGAAAATCAGCTTGTTAGCAGGAGCAATCAGCCCCAGCATTTT.

This clone was detected only once. The rearrangement uses TRBV7-8 and TRBJ2-3, with 10 bases fitting TRBD1. The germline V gene has CDR1 SGHVS and CDR2 FQNEAQ. The V segment lost 3 bases and the J segment 0 bases; nucleotides outside the gene matches: 3. The CDR3 loop spans 16 amino acids. The CDR3: CASSFGTGDSTDTQYF. The CDR3 bases are TGTGCCAGCAGCTTCGGGACAGGGGATAGCACAGATACGCAGTATTTT.

This clone appeared a single time. V and J are TRBV6-6 and TRBJ2-2; 7 positions match TRBD1. Germline CDR1 reads MNHNY; CDR2 reads SVGAGI (reference sequence). The CDR3 runs 15 residues. Losses at the gene ends were 6 bases for V and 6 bases for J; bases not matched to a gene: 10. The CDR3 is CASSFEQGVAGELFF. The CDR3 DNA reads TGTGCCAGCAGCTTCGAGCAGGGGGTGGCCGGGGAGCTGTTTTTT.

This chain links TRBV6-5 with TRBJ1-5, with no clear D. The CDR3 totals 13 residues. V was cut by 8 bases and J by 0 bases, with 8 bases left in between. Germline CDR1 reads MNHEY; CDR2 reads SVGAGI. In DNA, the CDR3 is TGTGCCAGCGAGTCGAATAGCAATCAGCCCCAGCATTTT. Protein: CASESNSNQPQHF.

This clone was seen a few times. The chain uses TRBV29-1 and TRBJ2-1; D not resolved. V shed 4 bases and J shed 3 bases, with 7 bases lying between them. CDR1 is SQVTM and CDR2 is ANQGSEA in the germline V gene. The CDR3 consists of 12 residues. CDR3 in amino acids: CSVGSDYNEQFF. The CDR3 DNA sequence: TGCAGCGTTGGCAGCGACTACAATGAGCAGTTCTTC.

The chain uses TRBV20-1 and TRBJ1-1; D remains unclear. The CDR3 covers 11 residues. Trimming took 1 base from V and 6 from J, leaving 6 bases between them. From germline, CDR1 is DFQATT and CDR2 SNEGSKA (reference sequence). DNA for the CDR3: TGCAGTGCTAGAGTCGGCCCTGAAGCTTTCTTT. This translates into CSARVGPEAFF.

This sequence joins TRBV28 and TRBJ1-6; no clear D gene. CDR3 size: 15 residues. V lost 4 bases to trimming and J lost 10 bases, with 17 bases between them. CDR1 and CDR2 (germline): MDHEN, SYDVKM. The DNA for the CDR3 is TGTGCCAGCAGTTCCTCAGACGGGAGTGGGTCACCCCTCCACTTT. Translation: CASSSSDGSGSPLHF.

This clone appeared once. The chain recombines TRBV5-8 with TRBJ1-2; TRBD1 aligns across 8 bases. The CDR3 has 16 residues. Germline CDR1 and CDR2: SGHTS and YDEGEE. V was pared by 2 bases and J by 4 bases, with 10 bases of the junction left unmatched. CDR3 loop: CASSFLRSGTGYGYTF. As DNA, the CDR3 is TGTGCCAGCAGCTTCCTCCGCTCCGGGACAGGCTATGGCTACACCTTC. The whole variable domain, filled in from reference TRBV5-8 and TRBJ1-2, reads EAGVTQSPTHLIKTRGQQATLRCSPISGHTSVYWYQQALGLGLQFLLWYDEGEERNRGNFPPRFSGRQFPNYSSELNVNALELEDSALYLCASSFLRSGTGYGYTFGSGTRLTVV.

J is TRBJ1-1 and V is TRBV7-9, with D maybe TRBD1 (5 bases). Trimming left V 6 bases short and J 2 bases short, with 16 bases between. The CDR3 contains 15 residues. Per germline, CDR1 SEHNR and CDR2 FQNEAQ (reference sequence). CDR3 protein: CASSLLGHSNTEAFF. The CDR3 region has the DNA TGTGCCAGCAGTCTACTGGGGCACAGTAACACTGAAGCTTTCTTT.

DNA of the CDR3: TGTGCCAGCGGCAAAACAGGGGGCACCTATGGCTACACCTTC. It encodes CASGKTGGTYGYTF. The chain joins TRBV6-6 to TRBJ1-2; 9 positions agree with TRBD1. CDR1 is MNHNY, CDR2 SVGAGI, per germline (reference sequence). V was clipped by 8 bases and J by 4 bases; unmatched bases: 8. The CDR3 covers 14 residues.